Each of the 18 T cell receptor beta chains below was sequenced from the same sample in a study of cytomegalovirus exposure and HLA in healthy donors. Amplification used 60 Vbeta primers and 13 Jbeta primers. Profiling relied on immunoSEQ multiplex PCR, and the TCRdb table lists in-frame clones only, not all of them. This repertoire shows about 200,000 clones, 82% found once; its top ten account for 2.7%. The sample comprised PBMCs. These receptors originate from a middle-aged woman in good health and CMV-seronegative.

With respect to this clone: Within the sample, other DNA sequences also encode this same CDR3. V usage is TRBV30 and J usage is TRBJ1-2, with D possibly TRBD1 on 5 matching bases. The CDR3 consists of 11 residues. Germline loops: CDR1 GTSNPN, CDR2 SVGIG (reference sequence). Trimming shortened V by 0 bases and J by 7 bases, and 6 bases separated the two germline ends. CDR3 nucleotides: TGTGCCTGGAGTGTGGGGGGTGGCTACACCTTC. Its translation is CAWSVGGGYTF.

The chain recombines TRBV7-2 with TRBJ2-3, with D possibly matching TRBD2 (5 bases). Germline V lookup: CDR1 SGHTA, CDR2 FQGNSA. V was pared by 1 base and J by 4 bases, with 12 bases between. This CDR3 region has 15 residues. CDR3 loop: CASSLDGIPADTQYF. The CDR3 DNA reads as TGTGCCAGCAGCTTAGACGGGATTCCTGCAGATACGCAGTATTTT.

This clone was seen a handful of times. The CDR3 spells CASSPRGGAKNIQYF. CDR3 in DNA: TGTGCCAGCAGCCCCCGGGGGGGGGCCAAAAACATTCAGTACTTC. The chain is built from TRBV7-9 and TRBJ2-4, with 8 bases that match TRBD2. Germline V gene sequence: CDR1 SEHNR, CDR2 FQNEAQ (reference sequence). Trimming took 5 bases from V and 1 from J; bases not matched to a gene: 4. This CDR3 region has 15 residues.

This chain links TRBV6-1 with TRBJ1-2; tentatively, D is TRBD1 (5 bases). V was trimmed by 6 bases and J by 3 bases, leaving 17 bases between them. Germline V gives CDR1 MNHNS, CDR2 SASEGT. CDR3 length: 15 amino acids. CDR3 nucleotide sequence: TGTGCCAGCAGCAACTTCGGGGGAGGGGACTATGGCTACACCTTC. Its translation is CASSNFGGGDYGYTF.

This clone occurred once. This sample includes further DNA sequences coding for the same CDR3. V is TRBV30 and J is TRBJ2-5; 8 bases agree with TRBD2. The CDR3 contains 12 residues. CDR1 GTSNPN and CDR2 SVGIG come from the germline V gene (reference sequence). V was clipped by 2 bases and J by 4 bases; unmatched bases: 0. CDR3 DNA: TGTGCCTGGAGTCGGGGGGGAGAGACCCAGTACTTC. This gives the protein CAWSRGGETQYF.

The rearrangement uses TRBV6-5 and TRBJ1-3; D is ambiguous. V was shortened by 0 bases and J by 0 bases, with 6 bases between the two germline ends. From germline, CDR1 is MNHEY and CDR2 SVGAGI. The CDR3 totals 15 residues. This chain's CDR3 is CASSYSGSSGNTIYF. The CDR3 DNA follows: TGTGCCAGCAGTTACTCTGGGAGCTCTGGAAACACCATATATTTT.

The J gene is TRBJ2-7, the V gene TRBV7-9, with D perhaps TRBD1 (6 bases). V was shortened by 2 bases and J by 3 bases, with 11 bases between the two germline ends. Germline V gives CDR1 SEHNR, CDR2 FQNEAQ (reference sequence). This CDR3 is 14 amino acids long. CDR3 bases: TGTGCCAGCAGCTTAACCCGGGACAACTACGAGCAGTACTTC. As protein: CASSLTRDNYEQYF.

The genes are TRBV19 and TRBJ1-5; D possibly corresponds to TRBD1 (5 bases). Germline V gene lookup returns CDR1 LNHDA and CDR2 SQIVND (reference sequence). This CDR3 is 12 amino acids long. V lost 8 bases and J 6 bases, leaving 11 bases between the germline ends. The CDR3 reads CASGGGFQPQHF. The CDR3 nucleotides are TGTGCCAGTGGGGGAGGTTTTCAGCCCCAGCATTTT.

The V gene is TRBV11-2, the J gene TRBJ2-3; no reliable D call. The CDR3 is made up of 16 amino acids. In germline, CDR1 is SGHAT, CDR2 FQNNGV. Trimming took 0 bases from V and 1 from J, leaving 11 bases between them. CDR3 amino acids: CASSLDFSIRTDTQYF. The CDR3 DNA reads TGTGCCAGCAGCTTAGATTTTAGCATACGCACAGATACGCAGTATTTT.

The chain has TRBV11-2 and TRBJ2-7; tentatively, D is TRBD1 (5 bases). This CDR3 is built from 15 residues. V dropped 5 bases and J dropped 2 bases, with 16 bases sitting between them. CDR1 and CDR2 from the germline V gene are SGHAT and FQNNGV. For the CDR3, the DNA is TGTGCCAGCAGCCTACACGGGTCAGGGACCTACGAGCAGTACTTC. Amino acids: CASSLHGSGTYEQYF.

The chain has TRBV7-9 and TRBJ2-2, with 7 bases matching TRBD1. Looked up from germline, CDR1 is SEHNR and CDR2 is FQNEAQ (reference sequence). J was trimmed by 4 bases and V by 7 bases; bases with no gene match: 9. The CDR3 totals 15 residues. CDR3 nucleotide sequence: TGTGCCAGCACCAGGGACAGCTTGGGCACCGGGGAGCTGTTTTTT. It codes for CASTRDSLGTGELFF.

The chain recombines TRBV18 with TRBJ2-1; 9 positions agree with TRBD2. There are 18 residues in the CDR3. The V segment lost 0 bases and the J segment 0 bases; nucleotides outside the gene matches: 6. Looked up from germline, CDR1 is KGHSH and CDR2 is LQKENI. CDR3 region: CASSPPVTSGFSYNEQFF. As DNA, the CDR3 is TGTGCCAGCTCACCACCAGTGACTAGCGGCTTCTCCTACAATGAGCAGTTCTTC.

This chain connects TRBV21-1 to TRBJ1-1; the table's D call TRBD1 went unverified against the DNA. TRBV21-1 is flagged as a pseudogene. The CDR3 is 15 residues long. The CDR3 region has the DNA TGTGCCAGCAGACCCATGAGACAGGGAATGGCCGAAGCTTTCTTT. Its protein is CASRPMRQGMAEAFF.

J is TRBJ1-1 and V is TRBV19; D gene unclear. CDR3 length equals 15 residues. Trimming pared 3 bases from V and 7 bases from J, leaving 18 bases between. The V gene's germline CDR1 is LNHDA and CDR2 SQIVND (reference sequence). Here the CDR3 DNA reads TGTGCCAGTAGTATGAACTCGGGATCGAGCGGTGAAGCTTTCTTT. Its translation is CASSMNSGSSGEAFF.

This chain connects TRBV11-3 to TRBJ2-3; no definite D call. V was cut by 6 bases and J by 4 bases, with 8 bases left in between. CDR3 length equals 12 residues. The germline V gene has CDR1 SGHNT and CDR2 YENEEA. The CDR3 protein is CASSSGSDTQYF. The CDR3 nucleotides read TGTGCCAGCAGTTCCGGGTCAGATACGCAGTATTTT.

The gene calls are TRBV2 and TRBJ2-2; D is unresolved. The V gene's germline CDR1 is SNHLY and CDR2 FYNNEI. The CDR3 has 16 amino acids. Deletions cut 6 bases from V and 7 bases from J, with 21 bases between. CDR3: CASSDSPAEHLGELFF. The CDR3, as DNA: TGTGCCAGCAGCGACTCGCCGGCCGAACACCTCGGGGAGCTGTTTTTT.

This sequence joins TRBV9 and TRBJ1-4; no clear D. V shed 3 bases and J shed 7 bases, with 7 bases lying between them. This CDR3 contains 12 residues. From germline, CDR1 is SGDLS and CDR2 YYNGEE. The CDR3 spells CASSGESEKLFF. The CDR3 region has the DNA TGTGCCAGCAGCGGCGAGAGTGAAAAACTGTTTTTT.

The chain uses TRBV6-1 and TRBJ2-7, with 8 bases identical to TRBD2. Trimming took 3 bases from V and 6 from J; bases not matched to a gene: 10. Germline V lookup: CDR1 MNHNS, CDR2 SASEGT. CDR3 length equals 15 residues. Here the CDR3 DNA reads TGTGCCAGCAGTGAGGGTAGCGGGGTGTGGGTCGAGCAGTACTTC. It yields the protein CASSEGSGVWVEQYF.